This T cell receptor (beta chain) was profiled in a study of cytomegalovirus exposure and HLA in healthy donors (dated by TCRdb to 2016 to 2017). Regarding the research as a whole: According to a later analysis, one platform produced both the approximately 110 validation repertoires and the 666 repertoires of the first cohort. The study was designed to test whether signatures of past pathogen exposure could be identified by cataloging public T cell receptors. In addition to the first cohort of 650 to 800 subjects, a separate validation cohort of 120 different subjects was used. The study combined high-throughput TCR immunosequencing, statistical association of individual TCRs with disease status, and machine learning to predict cytomegalovirus infection status. What the research found in general, with its limitations: A total of some 180 TCR beta chains were listed by the study as associated with cytomegalovirus. Across donors, most TCR sequences were observed very rarely, whereas some public TCRs were present in many individuals. It was suggested by the authors that the approach could potentially be generalized to other disease states and immunological phenotypes. A few of the identified cytomegalovirus-associated TCR beta chains were confirmed in vitro to be specific for cytomegalovirus antigens. A later analysis had no HLA typing for the validation cohort, so co-occurrence there was scored across all 110 or so repertoires. Subsequent analysis determined that TCRs grouped into clusters in the first cohort also showed a tendency toward co-occurrence across the 120 or so validation repertoires, and about 93% of cluster scores exceeded 0. The classifier was reported to diagnose cytomegalovirus status with high specificity and sensitivity in both the original cohort and the validation cohort.

The library relied on the immunoSEQ multiplex PCR assay. From the authors' description of their analysis: A statistical classification framework was developed to diagnose cytomegalovirus status using the catalog of TCR beta chain sequences. The clones in this table, taken by TCRdb from immuneACCESS, are in-frame only. Not every clone is retained; where verified, under half of the shortfall comes from an unresolved V gene, and the cause of the rest is unknown. The D gene and trimming were derived from the DNA, and the V and J assignments and clone size from that table. The sample has approximately 280,000 clones on record, 86% of them singletons. Less than 1.2% of the sample is in the top ten clones. In its sample, this clone was seen many times. Its antigen is not yet known. No base-level quality is on record; no much larger clone is a single base apart. V loses 11 bases at its end and J loses 3 bases; junction bases beyond the gene matches: 7. Reading from cysteine to phenylalanine, the CDR3 counts 13 amino acids. The CDR3 DNA has 39 bases and is translated from base 1. CDR1 ENHRY and CDR2 SYGVKD are derived from the germline V gene.

Donors formed part of the validation cohort, which comprised fewer than 150 subjects and was distinct from the first cohort of 550 to 850 subjects. The chain uses TRBV10-3 and TRBJ2-3, and TRBD1 matches 8 of the central bases. The TCR sequence derives from a woman aged 18-29 years in good health and CMV-seronegative. The sequencing input was PBMCs. The nucleotides are TGTGCCGCCTCGACAGGGGAAACAGATACGCAGTATTTT. This gives the protein CAASTGETDTQYF.